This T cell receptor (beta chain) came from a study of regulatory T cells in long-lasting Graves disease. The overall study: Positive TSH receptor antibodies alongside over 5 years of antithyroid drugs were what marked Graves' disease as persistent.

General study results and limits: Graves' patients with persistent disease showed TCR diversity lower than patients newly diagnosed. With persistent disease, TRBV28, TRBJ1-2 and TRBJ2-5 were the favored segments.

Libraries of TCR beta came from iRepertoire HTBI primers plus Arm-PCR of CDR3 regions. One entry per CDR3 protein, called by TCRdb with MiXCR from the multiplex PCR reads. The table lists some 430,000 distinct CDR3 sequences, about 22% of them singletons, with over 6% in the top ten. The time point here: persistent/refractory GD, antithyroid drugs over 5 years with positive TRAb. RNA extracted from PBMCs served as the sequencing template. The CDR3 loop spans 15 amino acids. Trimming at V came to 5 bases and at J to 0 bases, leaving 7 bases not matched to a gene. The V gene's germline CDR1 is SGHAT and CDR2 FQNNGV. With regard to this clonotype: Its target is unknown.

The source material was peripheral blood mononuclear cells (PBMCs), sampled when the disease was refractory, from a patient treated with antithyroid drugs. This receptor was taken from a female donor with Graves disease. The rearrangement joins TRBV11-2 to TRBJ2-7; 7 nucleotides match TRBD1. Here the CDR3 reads CASSPWGQSSYEQYF. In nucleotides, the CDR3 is TGTGCCAGCAGCCCTTGGGGACAGTCCTCCTACGAGCAGTACTTC. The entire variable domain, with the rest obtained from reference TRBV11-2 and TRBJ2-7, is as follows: EAGVAQSPRYKIIEKRQSVAFWCNPISGHATLYWYQQILGQGPKLLIQFQNNGVVDDSQLPKDRFSAERLKGVDSTLKIQPAKLEDSAVYLCASSPWGQSSYEQYFGPGTRLTVT.